This T cell receptor beta chain was identified during a study of T cell changes during pregnancy in multiple sclerosis. Sequencing was performed with immunoSEQ multiplex PCR; in TCRdb, only in-frame clones are kept and a portion is missing. The sample shows roughly 80,000 clones, 93% of them seen only once. The material was peripheral blood, obtained in the second trimester of pregnancy. The TCR was taken from a female donor with multiple sclerosis, enrolled in a pregnancy study.

DNA of the CDR3: TGTGCCAGCAGCTGGGAAGGACAGGGGAATAACTATGGCTACACCTTC. Its protein is CASSWEGQGNNYGYTF. The chain is built from TRBV5-6 and TRBJ1-2; TRBD1 agrees at 9 bases. V shed 3 bases, J shed 1 base, and the junction held 7 bases outside the gene matches. Germline V gene data show CDR1 as SGHDT and CDR2 as YYEEEE. There are 16 residues in the CDR3. The full variable domain, rest sourced from reference TRBV5-6 and TRBJ1-2, is DAGVTQSPTHLIKTRGQQVTLRCSPKSGHDTVSWYQQALGQGPQFIFQYYEEEERQRGNFPDRFSGHQFPNYSSELNVNALLLGDSALYLCASSWEGQGNNYGYTFGSGTRLTVV.